This TCR beta chain was sequenced in a study of graft-versus-host responses after intestinal transplantation. Libraries were prepared by immunoSEQ multiplex PCR; TCRdb keeps only in-frame clonotypes and omits some of them. The sample carries nearly 100,000 clones, 90% recorded once. For this clone: The antigen remains undetermined.

Points from the study as a whole: Some GvH clones were seen earlier in gut or blood, suggesting intestinal origin.

Germline loops: CDR1 MNHEY, CDR2 SMNVEV (reference sequence). The CDR3 has 16 residues. V lost 7 bases and J lost 10, with 23 bases in between. The source was PBMCs, collected 450 to 460 days after intestinal transplant. This receptor was taken from a human patient who received an intestinal transplant, so some T cells may come from the graft donor. This chain links TRBV27 with TRBJ1-6; D gene uncertain. In DNA, the CDR3 is TGTGCCAGCACATTATATGATGATTTGGGCACCTCACCCCTCCACTTT. Translated, it gives CASTLYDDLGTSPLHF.